One sample yielded the 32 T cell receptor beta chains listed below, sequenced in a study of identical twins. MiXCR, applied by TCRdb to the 5' RACE reads, yields one record per CDR3 protein. The data contain roughly 630,000 distinct CDR3 sequences, 7.1% of them singletons. The data also belong to a second study, concerning yellow fever vaccine responses in identical twins.

The sample comprised PBMCs. The receptors derive from a woman in her late teens or twenties in good health.

V gene TRBV5-1 combines with J gene TRBJ1-1; 10 nucleotides line up with TRBD1. Per germline, CDR1 SGHRS and CDR2 YFSETQ. Trimming took 5 bases from V and 7 from J; bases not matched to a gene: 11. There are 15 residues in the CDR3. The CDR3 sequence is CASRPRQGAQNEAFF. The CDR3 DNA follows: TGCGCCAGCAGACCAAGACAGGGGGCCCAAAATGAAGCTTTCTTT. Complete variable domain (other parts from reference TRBV5-1 and TRBJ1-1): KAGVTQTPRYLIKTRGQQVTLSCSPISGHRSVSWYQQTPGQGLQFLFEYFSETQRNKGNFPGRFSGRQFSNSRSEMNVSTLELGDSALYLCASRPRQGAQNEAFFGQGTRLTVV.

A few counts support this clonotype. The chain has TRBV7-9 and TRBJ1-2; 7 nucleotides agree with TRBD1. The CDR3 sequence is 15 residues long. CDR1 and CDR2 from the germline V gene are SEHNR and FQNEAQ (reference sequence). With 2 bases clipped from V and 2 bases from J, the junction kept 5 bases outside the gene matches. In DNA form, the CDR3 reads TGTGCCAGCAGCTTAAACTCAGGGGGAAACTATGGCTACACCTTC. This gives the protein CASSLNSGGNYGYTF.

The sample holds a few counts of this clonotype. This chain joins TRBV7-9 and TRBJ2-7; D may be TRBD2 (7 bases). Germline loops: CDR1 SEHNR, CDR2 FQNEAQ (reference sequence). This CDR3 spans 15 amino acids. The V end lost 1 base, the J end lost 3 bases, and 13 bases lay between the germline ends. The CDR3 region has the DNA TGTGCCAGCAGCTTAGGAGGGGGGGGCCACTACGAGCAGTACGTC. Protein sequence: CASSLGGGGHYEQYV.

V gene TRBV5-1 combines with J gene TRBJ2-1, with a tentative D call TRBD2 (5 bases). Germline V gene sequence: CDR1 SGHRS, CDR2 YFSETQ. The V end lost 0 bases, the J end lost 8 bases, and 12 bases lay between the germline ends. CDR3 size: 14 residues. In nucleotides, the CDR3 is TGCGCCAGCAGCTTGGTATCCGGGATCGATGAGCAGTTCTTC. It specifies CASSLVSGIDEQFF.

This clonotype appeared many times. The chain is built from TRBV29-1 and TRBJ2-3; 10 bases agree with TRBD2. Germline assignment: CDR1 SQVTM and CDR2 ANQGSEA. V gave up 4 bases and J gave up 0 bases; unmatched junction bases: 4. The CDR3 sequence is 15 residues long. As DNA, the CDR3 is TGCAGCGTTGGAGGGACTAGCGAGAGCACAGATACGCAGTATTTT. It yields the protein CSVGGTSESTDTQYF.

This clonotype occurred a few times. The CDR3: CSGTGGSSYNEQFF. CDR3 in DNA: TGCAGTGGGACGGGGGGTAGCTCCTACAATGAGCAGTTCTTC. This chain connects TRBV20-1 to TRBJ2-1; 7 bases align to TRBD2. The CDR3 is 14 residues long. The germline gives CDR1 DFQATT, CDR2 SNEGSKA (reference sequence). The junction had 6 bases not matched to a gene; V was cut back by 7 bases and J by 0 bases.

The chain is built from TRBV2 and TRBJ2-3, with 9 bases identical to TRBD2. Germline CDR1 and CDR2: SNHLY and FYNNEI. This CDR3 is 18 amino acids long. The ends lost 6 bases at V and 0 bases at J; junction bases unmatched: 13. The CDR3 DNA follows: TGTGCCAGCAGGGGTTCTAGCGGGGACCGCCGGAGCACAGATACGCAGTATTTT. Its translation is CASRGSSGDRRSTDTQYF.

The sample holds many counts of this clonotype. The chain couples TRBV19 to TRBJ2-1; a weak D match, TRBD1 (6 bases). Germline CDR1 and CDR2: LNHDA and SQIVND (reference sequence). This CDR3 contains 13 residues. Trimming removed 6 bases from V and 8 bases from J, with 14 bases in between. The chain's CDR3 is CASSTGLSDEQFF. The CDR3 region has the DNA TGTGCCAGTAGCACAGGGTTATCAGATGAGCAGTTCTTC.

The chain joins TRBV7-8 to TRBJ2-1; D gene unclear. CDR3 size: 15 residues. Trimming pared 5 bases from V and 2 bases from J, leaving 13 bases between. Germline V gives CDR1 SGHVS, CDR2 FQNEAQ. Here the CDR3 reads CASSPASLAYNEQFF. Here the CDR3 DNA reads TGTGCCAGCAGCCCCGCTAGTCTTGCCTACAATGAGCAGTTCTTC.

This CDR3 is CASSIPGNQPQHF. The CDR3 DNA reads as TGTGCCAGCAGTATCCCTGGCAATCAGCCCCAGCATTTT. The V and J genes are TRBV12-3 or TRBV12-4 and TRBJ1-5; D not resolved. Trimming shortened V by 5 bases and J by 2 bases, and 7 bases separated the two germline ends. There are 13 residues in the CDR3.

This chain joins TRBV14 and TRBJ2-5, with D unresolved. The CDR3 is 15 residues long. CDR1 SGHDN and CDR2 FVKESK come from the germline V gene. Trimming cost V 1 base and J 6 bases, with 15 bases left between them. The CDR3 here is CASSQASGASKTQYF. In DNA, the CDR3 is TGTGCCAGCAGCCAAGCGTCCGGCGCCAGCAAGACCCAGTACTTC. Full variable domain (remainder filled in from reference TRBV14 and TRBJ2-5): EAGVTQFPSHSVIEKGQTVTLRCDPISGHDNLYWYRRVMGKEIKFLLHFVKESKQDESGMPNNRFLAERTGGTYSTLKVQPAELEDSGVYFCASSQASGASKTQYFGPGTRLLVL.

This clonotype came up many times. In DNA form, the CDR3 reads TGTGCCAGCAGCCTGTGGGCACAGGGGAATAAGTATGGCTACACCTTC. Protein product: CASSLWAQGNKYGYTF. The genes are TRBV5-6 and TRBJ1-2, with 7 positions matching TRBD1. The CDR3 totals 16 residues. After removal of 4 bases from V and 5 bases from J, the junction contained 14 bases not matched to a gene. Per the germline V gene, CDR1 is SGHDT and CDR2 is YYEEEE.

This clonotype was detected only a few times. The gene calls are TRBV7-8 and TRBJ2-2; D is uncertain. Germline CDR1 SGHVS, CDR2 FQNEAQ. Trimming took off 5 bases at V and 2 bases at J, with 9 bases between the two ends. CDR3 length: 14 residues. The DNA of the CDR3 is TGTGCCAGCAGCCCGAGATTCAACACCGGGGAGCTGTTTTTT. As protein: CASSPRFNTGELFF.

This clonotype has at least ten counts. V is TRBV3-1 and J is TRBJ2-1, with 10 bases fitting TRBD2. V was clipped by 4 bases and J by 5 bases; unmatched bases: 2. The germline V gene has CDR1 LGHDT and CDR2 YNNKEL (reference sequence). The CDR3 consists of 14 residues. CDR3 DNA: TGTGCCAGCAGCCGGACTAGCGGAAACAATGAGCAGTTCTTC. Translated: CASSRTSGNNEQFF.

At least ten counts were recorded for this clonotype. This chain uses TRBV7-9 with TRBJ2-2, with D tentatively TRBD1 (6 bases). Trimming pared 5 bases from V and 0 bases from J, leaving 10 bases between. Germline CDR1 SEHNR, CDR2 FQNEAQ (reference sequence). CDR3 length: 15 amino acids. The CDR3 loop is CASSDRPPNTGELFF. DNA of the CDR3: TGTGCCAGCAGCGACAGGCCACCGAACACCGGGGAGCTGTTTTTT.

At least ten counts were recorded for this clonotype. The CDR3 sequence: CATSDFGNQPQHF. DNA of the CDR3: TGTGCCACCAGTGATTTTGGCAATCAGCCCCAGCATTTT. This chain uses TRBV24-1 with TRBJ1-5; no definite D call. The germline V gene has CDR1 KGHDR and CDR2 SFDVKD. V lost 1 base to trimming and J lost 2 bases, with 2 bases between them. The CDR3 spans 13 residues.

This clonotype was picked up many times. The chain combines TRBV5-1 with TRBJ2-3; tentative D call: TRBD2 (6 bases). V shed 4 bases and J shed 3 bases, with 9 bases lying between them. Germline V gives CDR1 SGHRS, CDR2 YFSETQ. This CDR3 has 13 amino acids. The CDR3, as DNA: TGCGCCAGCAGCACTGGGACTACAGATACGCAGTATTTT. It translates to CASSTGTTDTQYF.

In the case of this clonotype: The junction departs from the called germline gene at one end, perhaps through a read error. This rearrangement joins TRBV6-1 to TRBJ2-2; D could derive from TRBD1 or TRBD2 (5 bases each). Looked up from germline, CDR1 is MNHNS and CDR2 is SASEGT. The CDR3 runs 15 residues. In DNA form, the CDR3 reads TGTACCAGCAGTGAAGAAGGGACGGTCACCGGGGAGCTGTTTTTT. Protein sequence: CTSSEEGTVTGELFF.

CDR3 in amino acids: CASGTSGRADNEQFF. The CDR3 DNA is TGTGCCAGCGGGACTAGCGGGAGGGCCGACAATGAGCAGTTCTTC. The J gene is TRBJ2-1, the V gene TRBV6-2 or TRBV6-3; 16 positions match TRBD2. This CDR3 contains 15 residues. Losses at the gene ends were 8 bases for V and 5 bases for J; bases not matched to a gene: 3. The germline V gene has CDR1 MNHEY and CDR2 SVGEGT.

The chain links TRBV20-1 to TRBJ2-7; 7 nucleotides match TRBD1. Losses at the gene ends were 3 bases for V and 1 base for J; bases not matched to a gene: 3. CDR3 length equals 13 residues. Germline V gene sequence: CDR1 DFQATT, CDR2 SNEGSKA (reference sequence). The DNA for the CDR3 is TGCAGTGCTAGCCTACAGGGGTCCTACGAGCAGTACTTC. Translated: CSASLQGSYEQYF.

The chain couples TRBV6-1 to TRBJ2-2; D is possibly TRBD1 (6 bases). V was shortened by 7 bases and J by 7 bases, with 25 bases between the two germline ends. The CDR3 loop spans 17 amino acids. The germline V gene encodes CDR1 MNHNS and CDR2 SASEGT. The CDR3 sequence is CASTDRLGRGVIGELFF. The CDR3, as DNA: TGTGCCAGCACTGACCGCCTGGGCAGGGGAGTTATCGGGGAGCTGTTTTTT.

This clonotype was detected ten times or more. The chain has TRBV5-1 and TRBJ2-1; 7 bases agree with TRBD2. V lost 5 bases and J lost 6; bases outside the gene matches: 2. Germline V gene lookup returns CDR1 SGHRS and CDR2 YFSETQ. The CDR3 is made up of 12 amino acids. The DNA for the CDR3 is TGCGCCAGCAGTTCGGGGGGCAATGAGCAGTTCTTC. Protein sequence: CASSSGGNEQFF.

The rearrangement links TRBV12-3 or TRBV12-4 to TRBJ1-2, with D tentatively TRBD1 (5 bases). The CDR3 length is 13 residues. V gave up 3 bases and J gave up 8 bases, with 13 bases separating them. Written as DNA, the CDR3 is TGTGCCAGCAGTTTTCCCGGGGGTGAGGGCTACACCTTC. Translating it yields CASSFPGGEGYTF.

This clonotype turned up a few times. V is TRBV24-1 and J is TRBJ2-5, with 10 bases that match TRBD1. The CDR3 spans 15 residues. Germline V gene sequence: CDR1 KGHDR, CDR2 SFDVKD. The V segment lost 4 bases and the J segment 5 bases; nucleotides outside the gene matches: 6. The CDR3 sequence is CATSESGQGHETQYF. CDR3 DNA: TGTGCCACCAGTGAGTCGGGACAGGGGCACGAGACCCAGTACTTC.

This clonotype occurred a few times. V gene TRBV12-3 or TRBV12-4 combines with J gene TRBJ2-5; a weak D match, TRBD1 (6 bases). V shed 2 bases and J shed 3 bases, with 10 bases lying between them. This CDR3 contains 14 residues. The CDR3 is CASSLWDTKETQYF. CDR3 nucleotides: TGTGCCAGCAGTTTATGGGACACGAAAGAGACCCAGTACTTC.

This chain links TRBV29-1 with TRBJ1-1, with 7 bases fitting TRBD1. CDR3 length equals 14 residues. V shed 7 bases, J shed 7 bases, and the junction held 15 bases outside the gene matches. Germline lookup yields CDR1 SQVTM and CDR2 ANQGSEA. In nucleotides, the CDR3 is TGCAGCGGGAAGACAGGGACCTTTGGGGGTGAAGCTTTCTTT. Protein: CSGKTGTFGGEAFF.

On this clonotype itself: This likely comes from a read error, as the CDR3 has no conserved phenylalanine or tryptophan at its end. The gene calls are TRBV12-3 or TRBV12-4 and TRBJ2-7; 8 nucleotides line up with TRBD2. The CDR3 sequence is 16 residues long. V lost 5 bases and J lost 4; bases outside the gene matches: 13. CDR3 sequence reads: CASSPGGTGRRYEQYS. CDR3 nucleotide sequence: TGTGCCAGCAGTCCGGGGGGGACGGGAAGGAGGTACGAGCAGTACTCC.

The rearrangement links TRBV5-1 to TRBJ2-1; 11 bases map to TRBD2. Germline CDR1 reads SGHRS; CDR2 reads YFSETQ. The CDR3 covers 16 residues. V lost 2 bases to trimming and J lost 2 bases; unmatched junction nucleotides: 3. The DNA of the CDR3 is TGCGCCAGCAGCTTAATTAGCGGGAGGGCCTACAATGAGCAGTTCTTC. Protein product: CASSLISGRAYNEQFF. Supplemented by reference TRBV5-1 and TRBJ2-1, the full variable domain reads KAGVTQTPRYLIKTRGQQVTLSCSPISGHRSVSWYQQTPGQGLQFLFEYFSETQRNKGNFPGRFSGRQFSNSRSEMNVSTLELGDSALYLCASSLISGRAYNEQFFGPGTRLTVL.

The chain employs TRBV11-3 and TRBJ2-1; TRBD2 agrees at 12 bases. Per the germline V gene, CDR1 is SGHNT and CDR2 is YENEEA. The CDR3 spans 16 residues. The V and J ends lost 7 bases and 7 bases, in that order; junction bases with no gene match: 11. CDR3 sequence (DNA): TGTGCCAGCATCCCGGGACTAGCGGGCGCCGGGAATGAGCAGTTCTTC. Translation: CASIPGLAGAGNEQFF.

This clonotype was observed a handful of times. The chain recombines TRBV4-2 with TRBJ2-1; D ambiguous. The length of the CDR3 is 14 residues. Germline values: CDR1 LGHNA, CDR2 YNFKEQ. V was clipped by 1 base and J by 7 bases, with 11 bases between them. The CDR3 DNA sequence: TGTGCCAGCAGCCAAGGTCACGGGCTGAATGAGCAGTTCTTC. Protein: CASSQGHGLNEQFF.

The chain links TRBV27 to TRBJ2-1; 11 nucleotides align to TRBD2. The length of the CDR3 is 16 residues. J was trimmed by 6 bases and V by 4 bases; bases with no gene match: 8. Germline V gene lookup returns CDR1 MNHEY and CDR2 SMNVEV (reference sequence). CDR3 sequence: CASSSEASGRFNEQFF. The CDR3 DNA reads as TGTGCCAGCAGTTCGGAGGCTAGCGGGAGGTTCAATGAGCAGTTCTTC.

This clonotype was recorded at least ten times. The gene calls are TRBV12-3 or TRBV12-4 and TRBJ2-5; a possible D gene is TRBD1 (6 bases). The CDR3 loop spans 14 amino acids. The V end lost 1 base, the J end lost 4 bases, and 10 bases lay between the germline ends. The CDR3 coding sequence is TGTGCCAGCAGTTTAGGGGGGCCCATAGAGACCCAGTACTTC. Its translation is CASSLGGPIETQYF.